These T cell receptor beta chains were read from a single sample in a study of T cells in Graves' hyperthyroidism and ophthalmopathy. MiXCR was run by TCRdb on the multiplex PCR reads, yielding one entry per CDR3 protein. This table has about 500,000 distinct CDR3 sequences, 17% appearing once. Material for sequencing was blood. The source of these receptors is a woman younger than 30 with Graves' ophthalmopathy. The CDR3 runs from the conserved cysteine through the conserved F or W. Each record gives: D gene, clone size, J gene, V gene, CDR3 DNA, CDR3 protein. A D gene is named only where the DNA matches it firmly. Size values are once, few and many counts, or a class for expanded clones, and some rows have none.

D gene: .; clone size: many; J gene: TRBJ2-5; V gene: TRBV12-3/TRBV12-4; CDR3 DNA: TGTGCCAGCAGTGCCTATTCCGGGGTCCCAGAGACCCAGTACTTC; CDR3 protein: CASSAYSGVPETQYF
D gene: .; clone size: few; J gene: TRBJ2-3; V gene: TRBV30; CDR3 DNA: TGTGCCTGGCTTGACACAGGGTACACAGATACGCAGTATTTT; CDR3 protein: CAWLDTGYTDTQYF
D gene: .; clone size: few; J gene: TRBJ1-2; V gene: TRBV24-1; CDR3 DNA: TGTGCCACCGGCGGGCCAGGAAGAAATTACACCTTC; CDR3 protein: CATGGPGRNYTF
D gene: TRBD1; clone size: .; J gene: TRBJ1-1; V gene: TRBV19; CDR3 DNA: TGTGCCAGGGGGACAGGGACTATGAACACTGAAGCTTTCTTT; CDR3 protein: CARGTGTMNTEAFF
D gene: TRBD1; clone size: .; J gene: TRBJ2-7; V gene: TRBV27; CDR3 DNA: TGTGCCAGCAGGTCCAGTCGGGACAGGGACTACGAGCAGTACTTC; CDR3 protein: CASRSSRDRDYEQYF
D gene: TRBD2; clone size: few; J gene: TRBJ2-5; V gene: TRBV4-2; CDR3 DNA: TGTGCCAGCAGCCAAGTCGCTAGCGGAGGGGCGGAGACCCAGTACTTC; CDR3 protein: CASSQVASGGAETQYF
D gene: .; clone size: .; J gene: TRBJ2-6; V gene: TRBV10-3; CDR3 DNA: TGTGCCATCAGTGTAACAGGGTCTGGGGCCAACGTCCTGACTTTC; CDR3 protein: CAISVTGSGANVLTF
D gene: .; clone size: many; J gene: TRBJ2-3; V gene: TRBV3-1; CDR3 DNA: TGTGCCAGCCAGAGGGCCGATACGCAGTATTTT; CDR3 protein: CASQRADTQYF
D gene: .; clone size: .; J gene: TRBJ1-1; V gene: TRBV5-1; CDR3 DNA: TGCGCCAGCAGCTTGTATGGGGCGAGGTTTACTGAAGCTTTCTTT; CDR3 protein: CASSLYGARFTEAFF
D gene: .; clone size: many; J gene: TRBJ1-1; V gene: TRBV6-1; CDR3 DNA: TGTGCCAGCAGTGAAGCCGGCAGGTTGAGTGAAGCTTTCTTT; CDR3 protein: CASSEAGRLSEAFF
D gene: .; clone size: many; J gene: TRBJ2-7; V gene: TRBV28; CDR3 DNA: TGTGCCAGCAGGTCATCGACAAAACACTACGAGCAGTACTTC; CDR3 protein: CASRSSTKHYEQYF
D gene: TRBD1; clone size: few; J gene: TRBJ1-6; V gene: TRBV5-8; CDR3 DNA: TGTGCCAGCAGCTTGGGGTCAGGGGGTTCCTATAATTCACCCCTCCACTTT; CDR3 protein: CASSLGSGGSYNSPLHF
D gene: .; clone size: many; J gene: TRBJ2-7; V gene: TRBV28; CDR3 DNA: TGTGCCAGCAGCGAAATGAAGCGAATGGGCGAGCAGTACTTC; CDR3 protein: CASSEMKRMGEQYF
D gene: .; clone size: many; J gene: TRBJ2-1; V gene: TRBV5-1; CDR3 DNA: TGTGCCAGCAGCTTAGAAGGTAATGAGCAGTTCTTC; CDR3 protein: CASSLEGNEQFF
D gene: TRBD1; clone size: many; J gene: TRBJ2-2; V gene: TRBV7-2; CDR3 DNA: TGTGCCAGCAGCAATCACAGGGGAACCGGGGAGCTGTTTTTT; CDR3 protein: CASSNHRGTGELFF
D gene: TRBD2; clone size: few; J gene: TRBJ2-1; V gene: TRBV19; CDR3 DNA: TGTGCCAGTAGCTTATCTTCTAGCGGGAGAATCGGGGAGCAGTTCTTC; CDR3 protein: CASSLSSSGRIGEQFF
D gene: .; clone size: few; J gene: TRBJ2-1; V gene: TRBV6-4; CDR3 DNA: TGTGCCAGCAGCGCCGGGAGTTTTAATGAGCAGTTCTTC; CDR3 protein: CASSAGSFNEQFF
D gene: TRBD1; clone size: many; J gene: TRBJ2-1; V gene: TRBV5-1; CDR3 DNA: TGCGCCAGCAATCGGGACAGTATGTACAATGAGCAGTTCTTC; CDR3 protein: CASNRDSMYNEQFF
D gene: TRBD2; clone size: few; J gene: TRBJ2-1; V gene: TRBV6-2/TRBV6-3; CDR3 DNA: TGTGCCAGCAGTTACCCGGAGCGGGAGGGTACCTACAATGAGCAGTTCTTC; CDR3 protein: CASSYPEREGTYNEQFF
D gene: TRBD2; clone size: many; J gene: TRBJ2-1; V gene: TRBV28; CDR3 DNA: TGTGCCAGCAGTTTCCGCGGACTAGTTCCAAGGAATGAGCAGTTCTTC; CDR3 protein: CASSFRGLVPRNEQFF
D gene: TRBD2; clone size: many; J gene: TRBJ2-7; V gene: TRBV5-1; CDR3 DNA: TGCGCCAGCAGCTTGGCCGGGAGGGCGGACTACGAGCAGTACTTC; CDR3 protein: CASSLAGRADYEQYF
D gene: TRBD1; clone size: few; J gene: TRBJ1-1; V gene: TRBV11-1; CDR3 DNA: TGTACCAGCAGCCAGACAGGGAACACTGAAACTTTCTTT; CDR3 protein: CTSSQTGNTETFF
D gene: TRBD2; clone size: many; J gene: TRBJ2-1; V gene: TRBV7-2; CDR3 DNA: TGTGCCAGCAGCTTAGCCTTAGCGGGCTACAATGAGCAGTTCTTC; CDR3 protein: CASSLALAGYNEQFF
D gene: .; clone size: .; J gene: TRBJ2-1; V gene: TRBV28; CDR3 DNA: TGTGCCAGCATAGGGCGGAGCGGAATTAAGAAAGGGAATGAGCAGTTCTTC; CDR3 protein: CASIGRSGIKKGNEQFF
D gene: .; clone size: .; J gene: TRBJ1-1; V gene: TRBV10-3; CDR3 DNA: TGTGCCATCAGTGAGTCGGAGGGGGTCACTGAAGCTTTCTTT; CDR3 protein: CAISESEGVTEAFF
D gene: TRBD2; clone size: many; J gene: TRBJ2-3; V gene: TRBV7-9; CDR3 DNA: TGTGCCAGCAGTCTACTAGCGGGAGGGGCTGATACGCAGTATTTT; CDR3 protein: CASSLLAGGADTQYF
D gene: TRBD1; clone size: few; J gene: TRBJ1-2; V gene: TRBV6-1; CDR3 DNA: TGTGCCAGCACCCAGGGGGGCGGACGGAGCTACTATGGCTACACCTTC; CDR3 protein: CASTQGGGRSYYGYTF
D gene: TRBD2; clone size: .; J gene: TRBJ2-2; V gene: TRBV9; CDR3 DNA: TGTGCCAGCAGCGACCGACTAGCGGGGGGTAGAACCGGGGAGCTGTTTTTT; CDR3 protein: CASSDRLAGGRTGELFF
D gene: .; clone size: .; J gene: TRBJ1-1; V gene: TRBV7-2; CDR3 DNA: TGTGCCAGCAGCCCATGGGAGGGGGTCGGGACTGAAGCTTTCTTT; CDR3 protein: CASSPWEGVGTEAFF
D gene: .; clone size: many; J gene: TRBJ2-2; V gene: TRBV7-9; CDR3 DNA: TGTGCCAGCAGCTCGCAGGGGAACTGGGAGCTGTTTTTT; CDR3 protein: CASSSQGNWELFF
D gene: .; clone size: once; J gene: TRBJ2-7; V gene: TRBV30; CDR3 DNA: TGTGCCTGGAGCAGGACTCCCTACGAGCAGTACTTC; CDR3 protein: CAWSRTPYEQYF
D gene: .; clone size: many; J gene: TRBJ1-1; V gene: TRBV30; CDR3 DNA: TGTGCCTGGGGGGGAGGGGGATGGACTGAAGCTTTCTTT; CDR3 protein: CAWGGGGWTEAFF
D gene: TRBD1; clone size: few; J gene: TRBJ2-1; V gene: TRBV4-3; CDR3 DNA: TGCGCCAGCAGCCACGGACAGGGCCCCAATGAGCAGTTCTTC; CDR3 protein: CASSHGQGPNEQFF
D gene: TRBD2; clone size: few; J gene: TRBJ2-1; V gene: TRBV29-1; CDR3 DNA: TGCAGCGTGGGGACTAGCGGATACAATGAGCAGTTCTTC; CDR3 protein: CSVGTSGYNEQFF
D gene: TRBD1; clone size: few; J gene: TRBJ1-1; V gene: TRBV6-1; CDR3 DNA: TGTGCCAGCAGCTGGGACAGGTGGACTTTCTTT; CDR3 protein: CASSWDRWTFF
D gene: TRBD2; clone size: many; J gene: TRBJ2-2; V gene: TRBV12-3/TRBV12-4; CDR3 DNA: TGTGCCAGCAGTCCACTGGGGACTAGCGGAACCGGGGAGCTGTTTTTT; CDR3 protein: CASSPLGTSGTGELFF
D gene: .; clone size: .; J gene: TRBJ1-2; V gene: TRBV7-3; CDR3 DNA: TGTGCCAGCAGCCATCCGGGTTTCTATGGCTACACCTTC; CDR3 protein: CASSHPGFYGYTF
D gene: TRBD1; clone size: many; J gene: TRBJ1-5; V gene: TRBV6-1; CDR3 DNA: TGTGCCAGCAGCCCTACAGGGGGCGCCGGTCTGGCCCAGCATTTT; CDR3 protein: CASSPTGGAGLAQHF
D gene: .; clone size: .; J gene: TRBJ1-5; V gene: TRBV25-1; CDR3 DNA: TGTGCCAGCAGTTTGGAGGGAACTCAGCCCCAGCATTTT; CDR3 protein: CASSLEGTQPQHF
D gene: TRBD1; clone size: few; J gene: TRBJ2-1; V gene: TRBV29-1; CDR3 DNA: TGCAGCGTTGCTGGACAGGGGGGCTCCTACAATGAGCAGTTCTTC; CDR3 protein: CSVAGQGGSYNEQFF
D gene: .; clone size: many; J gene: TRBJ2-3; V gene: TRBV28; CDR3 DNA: TGTGCCAGCAGTTTCCCAGGGGTCACAGATACGCAGTATTTT; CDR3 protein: CASSFPGVTDTQYF
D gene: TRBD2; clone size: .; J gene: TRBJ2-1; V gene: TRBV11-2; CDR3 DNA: TGTGCCAGTTTTCAAGCGGGGTCGAACCACAATGAGCAGTTCTTC; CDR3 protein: CASFQAGSNHNEQFF
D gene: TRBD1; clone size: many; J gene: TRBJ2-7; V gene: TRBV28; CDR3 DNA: TGTGCCAGCAGCATCCGACAGGGGAACCCCTACGAGCAGTACTTC; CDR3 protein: CASSIRQGNPYEQYF
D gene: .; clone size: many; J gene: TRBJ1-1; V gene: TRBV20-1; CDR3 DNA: TGCAGTCCGAACAGGGATCCCACTGAAGCTTTCTTT; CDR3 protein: CSPNRDPTEAFF
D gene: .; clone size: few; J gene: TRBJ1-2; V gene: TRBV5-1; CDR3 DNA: TGCGCCAGCAGCTCCCTCTCGTCAGGGAACTATGGCTACACCTTC; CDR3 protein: CASSSLSSGNYGYTF
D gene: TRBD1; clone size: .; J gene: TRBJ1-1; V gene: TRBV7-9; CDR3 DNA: TGTGCCAGCAGCTTAGCGGCAGGGGGGGACACTGAAGCTTTCTTT; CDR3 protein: CASSLAAGGDTEAFF
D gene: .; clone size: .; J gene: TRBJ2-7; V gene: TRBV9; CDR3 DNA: TGTGCCAGCAGCCCCCGGCCGGACGAGCAGTACTTC; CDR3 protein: CASSPRPDEQYF
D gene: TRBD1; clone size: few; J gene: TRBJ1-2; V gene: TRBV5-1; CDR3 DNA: TGCGCCAGCAGCTTCCGGGACAGCTATGGCTACACCTTC; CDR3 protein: CASSFRDSYGYTF